Listed below are T cell receptor beta chains from one sample, sequenced in a study of OX40 agonist ivuxolimab in advanced cancers. The repertoire was sequenced with immunoSEQ multiplex PCR; TCRdb's copy has only in-frame clones and lacks some. The sample consists of about 50,000 clones, 80% to 85% of them appearing once. The sequences come from CD4+ or CD8+ T cells sorted from blood, collected in a trial of the OX40 agonist ivuxolimab. The receptors were sampled from an adult with an advanced solid tumor such as melanoma, head and neck, liver or kidney cancer. CDR3s include the opening cysteine and the closing phenylalanine or tryptophan. A D gene is named only where the DNA matches it firmly. Size is stated for part of the rows, as once, few or many counts, or as a class when the clone is expanded.

>TRBJ1-6|TRBV23-1|few|NA
TGCGCCAGCAGTCTCGACGGGGATGCTCAACCCGAAGGGGATTCACCCCTCCACTTT
CASSLDGDAQPEGDSPLHF
>TRBJ1-2|TRBV21-1|NA|NA
TGTGCCAGCAGCAAAGGTCTCCAGGGTAACTATGGCTACACCTTC
CASSKGLQGNYGYTF
>TRBJ1-1|TRBV18|NA|NA
TGTGCCAGCTCACTGGACAGGAACACTGAAGCTTTCTTT
CASSLDRNTEAFF
>TRBJ2-7|TRBV5-1|NA|NA
TGCGCCAGCAGCCTCGAAGACGAGCAGTACTTC
CASSLEDEQYF
>TRBJ2-1|TRBV5-5|NA|NA
TGTGCCAGCAGCTTAAGGAGCTCCTACAATGAGCAGTTCTTC
CASSLRSSYNEQFF
>TRBJ1-5|TRBV9|NA|NA
TGTGCCAGCAGCGACAGATTCGGACAGAACAATCAGCCCCAGCATTTT
CASSDRFGQNNQPQHF
>TRBJ1-4|TRBV4-1|few|NA
TGCGCCAGCTCCCCCCTCGGGGTGGAAAAACTGTTTTTT
CASSPLGVEKLFF
>TRBJ2-3|TRBV7-8|NA|NA
TGTGCCAGCAGCCTTGGGTACGGGGGAAGCACAGATACGCAGTATTTT
CASSLGYGGSTDTQYF
>TRBJ2-3|TRBV4-3|NA|NA
TGCGCCAGCAGCCTCGGCTCTAGAGGCCTATGGGATACGCAGTATTTT
CASSLGSRGLWDTQYF
>TRBJ2-7|TRBV27|few|NA
TGTGCCAGCAAACCAACTCCTTCTCCATTCGAGCAGTACTTC
CASKPTPSPFEQYF
>TRBJ2-7|TRBV7-9|NA|TRBD2
TGTGCCAGCAGCTTAACGGGAGGGGCGCCCTACGAGCAGTACTTC
CASSLTGGAPYEQYF
>TRBJ1-2|TRBV5-4|NA|NA
TGTGCCAGCAGCTTGGGAAGGACGGTTGGCTACACCTTC
CASSLGRTVGYTF
>TRBJ1-1|TRBV6-5|NA|NA
TGTGCCGGGCGGGGTGGTTTGTCAGCTTTCTTT
CAGRGGLSAFF
>TRBJ2-3|TRBV5-1|NA|TRBD2
TGCGCCAGCAGCCCGACTAGCGGGCCAGATACGCAGTATTTT
CASSPTSGPDTQYF
>TRBJ1-5|TRBV5-1|few|TRBD1
TGCGCCAGCAGTCCGACAGGGAAGGAGCCCCAGCATTTT
CASSPTGKEPQHF
>TRBJ1-1|TRBV12-5|once|NA
TGTGCTAGTGGTTGGGATGACACTGAAGCTTTCTTT
CASGWDDTEAFF
>TRBJ2-1|TRBV7-2|NA|TRBD2
TGTGCCAGCAGCTTAGATAGGGGACTAATTTTCAATGAGCAGTTCTTC
CASSLDRGLIFNEQFF
>TRBJ2-2|TRBV7-3|few|NA
TGTGCCAGCAGCTTAACCGAACAGGCGACCGGGGAGCTGTTTTTT
CASSLTEQATGELFF